The T cell receptor (beta chain) under discussion was sequenced for a study of OX40 agonist ivuxolimab in advanced cancers. General study findings and limits: On average, a greater number of expanded clones characterised CD8+ T cells relative to CD4+. Some of the lowest clonal expansion was seen in partial responders at 0.1-3.0 mg/kg.

Excluded were patients having autoimmune disease history or systemic immunosuppression. In this sample, this clone turned up a few times. No antigen is known for it. There are 14 residues in the CDR3. CDR1 is MNHEY and CDR2 is SVGAGI in the germline V gene. V lost 2 bases, J lost 4 bases, and 9 bases lay in between. Here immunoSEQ multiplex PCR was the method, and the copy in TCRdb shows in-frame clones only, minus some. The sample yields tens of thousands of clones, 75% to 90% seen once. The chain links TRBV6-5 to TRBJ1-3; unclear D gene. This clonotype was sampled from an adult with an advanced solid tumor such as melanoma, head and neck, liver or kidney cancer. The sequencing used CD4+ or CD8+ T cells sorted from blood, collected in a trial of the OX40 agonist ivuxolimab. CDR3 protein: CASSYEPSGNTIYF. CDR3 sequence (DNA): TGTGCCAGCAGTTACGAACCGTCCGGAAACACCATATATTTT.